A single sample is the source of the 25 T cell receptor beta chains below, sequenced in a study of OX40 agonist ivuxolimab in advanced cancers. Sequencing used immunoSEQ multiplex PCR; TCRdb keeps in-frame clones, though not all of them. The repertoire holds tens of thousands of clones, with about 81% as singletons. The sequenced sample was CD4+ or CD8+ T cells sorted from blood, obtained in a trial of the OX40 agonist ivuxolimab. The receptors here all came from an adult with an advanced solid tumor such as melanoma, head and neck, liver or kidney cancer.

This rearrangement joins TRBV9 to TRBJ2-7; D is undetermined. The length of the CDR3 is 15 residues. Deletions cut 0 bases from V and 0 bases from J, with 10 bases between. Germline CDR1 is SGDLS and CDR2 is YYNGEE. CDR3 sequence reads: CASSVDLGSSYEQYF. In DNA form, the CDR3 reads TGTGCCAGCAGCGTAGATCTGGGTAGCTCCTACGAGCAGTACTTC.

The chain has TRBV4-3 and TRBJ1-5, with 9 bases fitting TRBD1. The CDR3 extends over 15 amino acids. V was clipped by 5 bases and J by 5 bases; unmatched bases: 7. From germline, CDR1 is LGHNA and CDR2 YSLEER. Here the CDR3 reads CASSYTGGRDQPQHF. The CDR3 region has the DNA TGCGCCAGCAGCTATACAGGGGGCAGGGATCAGCCCCAGCATTTT.

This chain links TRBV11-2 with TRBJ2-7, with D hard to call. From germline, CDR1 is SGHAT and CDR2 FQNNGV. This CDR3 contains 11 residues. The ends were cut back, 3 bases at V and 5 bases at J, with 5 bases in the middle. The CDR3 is CASSFGDEQYF. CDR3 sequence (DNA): TGTGCCAGCAGCTTCGGCGACGAGCAGTACTTC. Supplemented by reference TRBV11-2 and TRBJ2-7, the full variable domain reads EAGVAQSPRYKIIEKRQSVAFWCNPISGHATLYWYQQILGQGPKLLIQFQNNGVVDDSQLPKDRFSAERLKGVDSTLKIQPAKLEDSAVYLCASSFGDEQYFGPGTRLTVT.

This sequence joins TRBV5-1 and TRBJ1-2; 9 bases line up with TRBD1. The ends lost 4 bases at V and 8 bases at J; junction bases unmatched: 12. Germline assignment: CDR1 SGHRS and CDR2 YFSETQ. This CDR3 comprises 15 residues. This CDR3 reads CASSPDGTGTRGYTF. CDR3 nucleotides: TGCGCCAGCAGCCCAGACGGGACAGGGACGAGAGGCTACACCTTC.

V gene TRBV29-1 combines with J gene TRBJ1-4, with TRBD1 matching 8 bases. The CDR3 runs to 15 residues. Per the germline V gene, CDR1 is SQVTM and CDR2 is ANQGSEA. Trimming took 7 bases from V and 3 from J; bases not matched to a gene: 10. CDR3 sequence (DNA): TGCAGCGCCGGGACAGGCTCTCGGGCTAATGAAAAACTGTTTTTT. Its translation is CSAGTGSRANEKLFF.

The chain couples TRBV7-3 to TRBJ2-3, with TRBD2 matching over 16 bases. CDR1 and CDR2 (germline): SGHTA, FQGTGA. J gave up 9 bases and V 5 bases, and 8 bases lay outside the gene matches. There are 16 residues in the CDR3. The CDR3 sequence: CASSPGTSGRAGTQYF. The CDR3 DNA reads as TGTGCCAGCAGCCCTGGGACTAGCGGGAGGGCGGGGACGCAGTATTTT. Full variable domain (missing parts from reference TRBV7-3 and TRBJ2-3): GAGVSQTPSNKVTEKGKYVELRCDPISGHTALYWYRQSLGQGPEFLIYFQGTGAADDSGLPNDRFFAVRPEGSVSTLKIQRTERGDSAVYLCASSPGTSGRAGTQYFGPGTRLTVL.

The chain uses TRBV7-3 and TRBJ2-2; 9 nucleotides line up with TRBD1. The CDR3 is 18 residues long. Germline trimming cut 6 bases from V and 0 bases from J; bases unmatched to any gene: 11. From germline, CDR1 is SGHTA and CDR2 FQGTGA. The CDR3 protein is CASRGGQGPLPNTGELFF. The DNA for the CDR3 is TGTGCCAGCAGAGGCGGACAGGGGCCACTTCCGAACACCGGGGAGCTGTTTTTT.

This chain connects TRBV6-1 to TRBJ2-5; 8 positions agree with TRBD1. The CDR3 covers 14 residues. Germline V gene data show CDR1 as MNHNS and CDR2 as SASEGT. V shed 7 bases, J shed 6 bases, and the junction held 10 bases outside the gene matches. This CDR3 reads CASKPPGGEKTQYF. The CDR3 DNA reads TGTGCCAGCAAGCCCCCAGGGGGCGAAAAGACCCAGTACTTC.

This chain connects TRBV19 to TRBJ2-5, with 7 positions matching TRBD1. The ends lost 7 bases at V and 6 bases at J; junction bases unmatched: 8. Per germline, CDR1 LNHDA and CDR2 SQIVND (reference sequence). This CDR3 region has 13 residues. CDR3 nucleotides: TGTGCCAGTACCCCGACAGGGCAAAAGACCCAGTACTTC. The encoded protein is CASTPTGQKTQYF.

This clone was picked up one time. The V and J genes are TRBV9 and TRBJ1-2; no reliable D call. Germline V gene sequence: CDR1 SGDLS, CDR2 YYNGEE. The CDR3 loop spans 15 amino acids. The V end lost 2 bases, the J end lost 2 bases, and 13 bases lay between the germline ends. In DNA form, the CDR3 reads TGTGCCAGCAGCGTTCTCCCGGCCGAGAACTATGGCTACACCTTC. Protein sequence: CASSVLPAENYGYTF.

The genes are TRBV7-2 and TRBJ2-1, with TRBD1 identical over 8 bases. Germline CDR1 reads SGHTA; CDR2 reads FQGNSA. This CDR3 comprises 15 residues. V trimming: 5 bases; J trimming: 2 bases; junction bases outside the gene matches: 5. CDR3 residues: CASSPRGQAYNEQFF. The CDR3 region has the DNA TGTGCCAGCAGCCCCAGGGGGCAGGCCTACAATGAGCAGTTCTTC.

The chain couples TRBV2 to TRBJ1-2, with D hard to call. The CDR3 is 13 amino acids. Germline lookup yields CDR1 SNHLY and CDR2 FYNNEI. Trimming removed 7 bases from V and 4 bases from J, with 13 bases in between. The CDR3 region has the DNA TGTGCCAGCACTCCGACGGGAGGCTATGGCTACACCTTC. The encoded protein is CASTPTGGYGYTF.

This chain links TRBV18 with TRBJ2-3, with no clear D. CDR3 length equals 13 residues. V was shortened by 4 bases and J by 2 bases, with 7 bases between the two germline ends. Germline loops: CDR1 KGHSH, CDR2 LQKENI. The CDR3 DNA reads TGTGCCAGCTCACGACACCCCACAGATACGCAGTATTTT. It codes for CASSRHPTDTQYF.

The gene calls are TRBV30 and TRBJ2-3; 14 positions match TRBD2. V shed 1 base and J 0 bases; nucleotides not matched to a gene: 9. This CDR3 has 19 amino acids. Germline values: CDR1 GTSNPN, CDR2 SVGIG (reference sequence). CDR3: CAWSGWTSGGPRSTDTQYF. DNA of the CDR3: TGTGCCTGGAGTGGATGGACTAGCGGGGGGCCAAGGAGCACAGATACGCAGTATTTT.

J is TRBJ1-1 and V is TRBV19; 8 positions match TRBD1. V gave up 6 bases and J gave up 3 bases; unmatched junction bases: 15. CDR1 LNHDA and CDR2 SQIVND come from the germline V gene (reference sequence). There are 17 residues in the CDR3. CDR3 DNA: TGTGCCAGTAGCCGACAGGGGATATGGCTTTCGGACACTGAAGCTTTCTTT. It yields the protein CASSRQGIWLSDTEAFF.

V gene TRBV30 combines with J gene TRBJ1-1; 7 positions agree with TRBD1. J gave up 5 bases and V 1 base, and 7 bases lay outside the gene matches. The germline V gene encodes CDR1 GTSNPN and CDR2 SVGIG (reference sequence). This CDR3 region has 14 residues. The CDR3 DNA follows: TGTGCCTGGAGTGCCCTAAGACAGGGTACTGAAGCTTTCTTT. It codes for CAWSALRQGTEAFF.

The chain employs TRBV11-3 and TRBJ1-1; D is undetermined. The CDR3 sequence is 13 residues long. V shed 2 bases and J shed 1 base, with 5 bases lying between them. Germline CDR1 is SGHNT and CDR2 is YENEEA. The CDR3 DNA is TGTGCCAGCAGCTTACTAAAGAACACTGAAGCTTTCTTT. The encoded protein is CASSLLKNTEAFF.

Here the CDR3 reads CASSSVGETQYF. CDR3 nucleotide sequence: TGTGCCAGCAGCTCAGTAGGAGAGACCCAGTACTTC. V and J are TRBV6-5 and TRBJ2-5; D is unclear. Per the germline V gene, CDR1 is MNHEY and CDR2 is SVGAGI. V lost 6 bases and J 4 bases, leaving 9 bases between the germline ends. The CDR3 has 12 amino acids.

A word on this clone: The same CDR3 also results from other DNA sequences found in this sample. CDR3 loop: CASSPDRGGNQPQHF. Written as DNA, the CDR3 is TGTGCCAGCTCACCGGACAGGGGCGGGAATCAGCCCCAGCATTTT. The V gene is TRBV18, the J gene TRBJ1-5, with TRBD1 identical over 9 bases. The CDR3 runs 15 residues. Looked up from germline, CDR1 is KGHSH and CDR2 is LQKENI. V was pared by 3 bases and J by 4 bases, with 4 bases of the junction left unmatched.

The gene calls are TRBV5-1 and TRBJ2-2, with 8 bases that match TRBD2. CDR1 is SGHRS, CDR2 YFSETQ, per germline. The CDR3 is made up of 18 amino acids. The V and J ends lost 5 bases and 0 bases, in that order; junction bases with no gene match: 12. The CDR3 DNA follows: TGCGCCAGCAGATGGAGTAGCGGGGCCGATACGAACACCGGGGAGCTGTTTTTT. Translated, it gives CASRWSSGADTNTGELFF.

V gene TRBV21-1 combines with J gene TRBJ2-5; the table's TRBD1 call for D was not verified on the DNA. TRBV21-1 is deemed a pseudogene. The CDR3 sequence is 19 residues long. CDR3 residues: CASSKSPSPYRGYQETQYF. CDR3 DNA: TGTGCCAGCAGCAAATCTCCGAGCCCTTACAGGGGCTACCAAGAGACCCAGTACTTC.

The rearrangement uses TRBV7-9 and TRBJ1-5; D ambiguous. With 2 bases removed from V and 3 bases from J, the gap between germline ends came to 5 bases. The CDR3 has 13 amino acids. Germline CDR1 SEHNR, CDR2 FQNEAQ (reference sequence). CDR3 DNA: TGTGCCAGCAGCTTACACCCCAATCAGCCCCAGCATTTT. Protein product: CASSLHPNQPQHF.

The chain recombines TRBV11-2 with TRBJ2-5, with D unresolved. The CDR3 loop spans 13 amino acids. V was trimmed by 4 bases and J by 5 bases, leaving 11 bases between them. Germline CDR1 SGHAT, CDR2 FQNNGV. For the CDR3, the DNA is TGTGCCAGCAGCTCACCGTTTGTGGAGACCCAGTACTTC. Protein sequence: CASSSPFVETQYF. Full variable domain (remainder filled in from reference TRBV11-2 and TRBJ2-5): EAGVAQSPRYKIIEKRQSVAFWCNPISGHATLYWYQQILGQGPKLLIQFQNNGVVDDSQLPKDRFSAERLKGVDSTLKIQPAKLEDSAVYLCASSSPFVETQYFGPGTRLLVL.

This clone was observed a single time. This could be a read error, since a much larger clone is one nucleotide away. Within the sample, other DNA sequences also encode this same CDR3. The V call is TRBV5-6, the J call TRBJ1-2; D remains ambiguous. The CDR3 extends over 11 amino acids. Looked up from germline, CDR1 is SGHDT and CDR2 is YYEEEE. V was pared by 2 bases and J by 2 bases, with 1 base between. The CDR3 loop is CASSLNYGYTF. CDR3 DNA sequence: TGTGCCAGCAGCTTAAACTATGGCTACACCTTC.

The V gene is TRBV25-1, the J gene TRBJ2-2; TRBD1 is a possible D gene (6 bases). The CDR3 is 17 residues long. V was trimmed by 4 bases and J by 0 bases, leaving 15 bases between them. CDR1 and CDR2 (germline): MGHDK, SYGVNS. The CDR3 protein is CASSGTDSTANTGELFF. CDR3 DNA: TGTGCCAGCAGTGGGACGGACAGCACCGCGAACACCGGGGAGCTGTTTTTT.